This is a list of T cell receptor beta chains from one sample in a study of shared clonotypes between healthy human individuals. Produced via immunoSEQ multiplex PCR; TCRdb's table is partial and in-frame only. The sample lists about 2.1 million clones, 85% to 95% occurring once. Sequencing was carried out using naive CD8+ T cells from PBMCs. These receptors all come from a man between 18 and 29 years old in good health. Some clones in this sample may be carry-over from other donors' samples. Each CDR3 is given with its conserved first and last residue. A D gene is named only where the DNA matches it firmly. Clone sizes are given selectively: once, few, many, or a class where the clone is expanded.

d_call	cdr3_length	v_call	clone_size	j_call	cdr3_nt	cdr3_aa
TRBD1	15	TRBV19	-	TRBJ1-1	TGTGCCAGTAGTCCGCTGACAGGGGTGAACACTGAAGCTTTCTTT	CASSPLTGVNTEAFF
-	12	TRBV28	once	TRBJ2-3	TGTGCCACAACTAGGAAATGGGATACGCAGTATTTT	CATTRKWDTQYF
-	13	TRBV27	-	TRBJ2-7	TGTGCCAGCAGTTTGCAGGGGCCATACGAGCAGTACTTC	CASSLQGPYEQYF
-	12	TRBV7-9	once	TRBJ2-1	TGTGCCAGCAGGTACCTAGGAAATGAGCAGTTCTTC	CASRYLGNEQFF
TRBD1	18	TRBV27	once	TRBJ1-5	TGTGCCAGCAGTAAAAATGGGATCATGGGGACAGCTGGTCAGCCCCAGCATTTT	CASSKNGIMGTAGQPQHF
-	11	TRBV5-6	once	TRBJ2-1	TGTGCCAGCAGCTGGTTAGGTGAGCAGTTCTTC	CASSWLGEQFF
TRBD1	13	TRBV2	-	TRBJ1-2	TGTGCCAGGACGACAGGGCGGGAATATGGCTACACCTTC	CARTTGREYGYTF
TRBD1	19	TRBV4-1	-	TRBJ1-1	TGCGCCAGCAGCCCTTGGACAGGGAGGGAGGTACCAATGAACACTGAAGCTTTCTTT	CASSPWTGREVPMNTEAFF
-	13	TRBV27	-	TRBJ1-1	TGTGCCAGCAGTGACGGCGTGAACACTGAAGCTTTCTTT	CASSDGVNTEAFF
-	15	TRBV13	-	TRBJ2-1	TGTGCCAGCAGCTCCCGCGGAGGAGGGTACAATGAGCAGTTCTTC	CASSSRGGGYNEQFF
TRBD2	16	TRBV7-2	-	TRBJ2-7	TGTGCCAGCAGCCTACTCCCGACTAGCGTTCCCTACGAGCAGTACTTC	CASSLLPTSVPYEQYF
TRBD2	15	TRBV7-9	-	TRBJ2-3	TGTGCCAGCAGCCGGACTAGCGGGGGCACAGATACGCAGTATTTT	CASSRTSGGTDTQYF
-	14	TRBV29-1	-	TRBJ2-7	TGCAGCGCGCGAAGACCGGGTGAGGTCTCCGAGCAGTACTTC	CSARRPGEVSEQYF
TRBD1	12	TRBV29-1	-	TRBJ2-7	TGCAGCGTTGGGGGACAGAACTACGAGCAGTACTTC	CSVGGQNYEQYF
TRBD2	15	TRBV29-1	-	TRBJ2-1	TGCAGCGTTGGACTAGCGGGGGCCTCCTACAATGAGCAGTTCTTC	CSVGLAGASYNEQFF
-	11	TRBV27	-	TRBJ2-3	TGTGCCAGCACCCGAGACGGATCGCAGTATTTT	CASTRDGSQYF
TRBD2	18	TRBV11-1	-	TRBJ2-2	TGTGCCAGCAGCTTAGGCGGGCTAGCGGGAGTGAACACCGGGGAGCTGTTTTTT	CASSLGGLAGVNTGELFF
TRBD2	16	TRBV7-2	-	TRBJ2-2	TGTGCCAGCAGCCCCAGGACTAGCGGGAGCACCGGGGAGCTGTTTTTT	CASSPRTSGSTGELFF
TRBD1	16	TRBV13	-	TRBJ2-3	TGTGCCAGCAGCCCACGGGGGGACAGGGGCACAGATACGCAGTATTTT	CASSPRGDRGTDTQYF
-	12	TRBV28	-	TRBJ2-7	TGTGCCAGCAGTTTACGTCCCTACGAGCAGTACTTC	CASSLRPYEQYF